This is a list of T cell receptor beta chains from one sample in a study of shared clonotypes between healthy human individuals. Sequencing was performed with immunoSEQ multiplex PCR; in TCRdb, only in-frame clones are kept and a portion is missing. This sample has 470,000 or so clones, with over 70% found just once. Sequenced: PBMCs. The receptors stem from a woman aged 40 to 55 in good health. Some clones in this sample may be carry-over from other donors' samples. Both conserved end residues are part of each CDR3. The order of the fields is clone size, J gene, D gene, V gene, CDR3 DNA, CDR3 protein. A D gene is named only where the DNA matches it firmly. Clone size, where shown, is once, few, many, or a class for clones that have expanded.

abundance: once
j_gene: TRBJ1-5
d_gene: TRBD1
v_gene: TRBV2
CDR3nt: TGTGCCAGCGGGACAGTAAATAGCAATCAGCCCCAGCATTTT
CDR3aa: CASGTVNSNQPQHF

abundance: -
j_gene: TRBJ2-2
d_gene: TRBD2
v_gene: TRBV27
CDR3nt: TGTGCCACCAGGCCAGGTGGGGGAGGGCTTGGCGGGGAGCTGTTTTTT
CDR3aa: CATRPGGGGLGGELFF

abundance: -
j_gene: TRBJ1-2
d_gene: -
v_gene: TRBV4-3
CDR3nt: TGCGCCAGCAGCCAAAACATCGGACACGACGAGGGCACCTTC
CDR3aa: CASSQNIGHDEGTF

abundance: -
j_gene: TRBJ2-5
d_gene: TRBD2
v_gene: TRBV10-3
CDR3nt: TGTGCCATCACCGCGGGAGGGGGAGAGACCCAGTACTTC
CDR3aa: CAITAGGGETQYF

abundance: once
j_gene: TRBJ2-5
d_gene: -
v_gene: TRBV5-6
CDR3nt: TGTGCCAGCAGCCCTACAGGGTTGGAGACCCAGTACTTC
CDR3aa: CASSPTGLETQYF

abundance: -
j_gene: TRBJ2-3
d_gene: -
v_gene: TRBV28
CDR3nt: TGTGCCAGCAGTCCGCCCTCCACAGATACGCAGTATTTT
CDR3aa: CASSPPSTDTQYF

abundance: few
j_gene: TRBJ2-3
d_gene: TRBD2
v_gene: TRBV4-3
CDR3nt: TGCGCCAGCAGCCGGGCCTCTGCGGGAGGAAGCACAGATACGCAGTATTTT
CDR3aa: CASSRASAGGSTDTQYF

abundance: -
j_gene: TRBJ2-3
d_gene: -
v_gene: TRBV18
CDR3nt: TGTGCCAGCTCACCATCAGGGGCCGAGTTAGATACGCAGTATTTT
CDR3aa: CASSPSGAELDTQYF

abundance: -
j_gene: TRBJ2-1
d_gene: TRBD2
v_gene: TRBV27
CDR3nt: TGTGCCAGCAGGGCGCCGGGACTAGCGGACAATGAGCAGTTCTTC
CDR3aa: CASRAPGLADNEQFF

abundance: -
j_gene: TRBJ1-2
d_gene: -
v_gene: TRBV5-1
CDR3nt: TGCGCCAGCAGCTTGATTCAGGCCTATGGCTACACCTTC
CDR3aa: CASSLIQAYGYTF

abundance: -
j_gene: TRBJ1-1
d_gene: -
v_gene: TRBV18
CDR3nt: TGTGCCAGCTCACAGGGGTTTGACACTGAAGCTTTCTTT
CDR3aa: CASSQGFDTEAFF

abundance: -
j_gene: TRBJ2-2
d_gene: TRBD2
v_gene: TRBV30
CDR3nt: TGTGGGAGTAGCGGGAGGAGGACCGGGGAGCTGTTTTTT
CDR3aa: CGSSGRRTGELFF

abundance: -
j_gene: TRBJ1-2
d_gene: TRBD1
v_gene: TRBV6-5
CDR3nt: TGTGCCAGCAGTTACGCGGGGGGACAGCACTATGGCTACACCTTC
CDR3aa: CASSYAGGQHYGYTF

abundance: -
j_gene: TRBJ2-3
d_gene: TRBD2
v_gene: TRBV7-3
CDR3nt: TGTGCCAGCAGCTTAATCCGGCGGGAGAGAACAGATACGCAGTATTTT
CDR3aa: CASSLIRRERTDTQYF

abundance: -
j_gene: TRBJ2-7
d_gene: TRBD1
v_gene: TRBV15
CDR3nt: TGTGCCACCGGACAGGGCTACGAGCAGTACTTC
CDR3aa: CATGQGYEQYF

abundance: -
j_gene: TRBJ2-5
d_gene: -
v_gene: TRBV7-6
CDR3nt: TGTGCCAGCAGCCCCGGGACATCAGGAGAGACCCAGTACTTC
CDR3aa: CASSPGTSGETQYF

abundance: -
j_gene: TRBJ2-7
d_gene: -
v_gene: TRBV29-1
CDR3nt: TGCAGCGCCCGGGACCCCTATTACGAGCAGTACTTC
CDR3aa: CSARDPYYEQYF

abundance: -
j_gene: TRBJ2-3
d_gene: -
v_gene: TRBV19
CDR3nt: TGTGCCAGTAGGGCCGGGGGCACAGATACGCAGTATTTT
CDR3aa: CASRAGGTDTQYF

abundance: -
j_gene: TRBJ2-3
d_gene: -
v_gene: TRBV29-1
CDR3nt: TGCAGCGTTGAAGCCCTTCAAGGAGATACGCAGTATTTT
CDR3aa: CSVEALQGDTQYF

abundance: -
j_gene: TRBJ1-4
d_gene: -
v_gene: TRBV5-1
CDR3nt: TGCGCCAGCAGCTTGAAGCAGGGCCTTAGCAATGAAAAACTGTTTTTT
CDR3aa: CASSLKQGLSNEKLFF

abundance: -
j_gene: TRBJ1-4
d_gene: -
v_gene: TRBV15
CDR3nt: TGTGCCACCAGCAGAGGCCAGGGGAGTGAAAAACTGTTTTTT
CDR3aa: CATSRGQGSEKLFF

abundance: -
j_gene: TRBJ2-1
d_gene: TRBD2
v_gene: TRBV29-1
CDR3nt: TGCAGCGTTGAAGAGGATGGCGGGAGGGCTAATGAGCAGTTCTTC
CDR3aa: CSVEEDGGRANEQFF

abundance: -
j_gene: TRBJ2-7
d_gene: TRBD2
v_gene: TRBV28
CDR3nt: TGTGCTCACGGGGGGGGCTCCAACCTCTACGAGCAGTACTTC
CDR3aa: CAHGGGSNLYEQYF

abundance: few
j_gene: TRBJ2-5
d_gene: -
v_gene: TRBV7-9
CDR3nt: TGTGCCAGCAGCTTAGCGACAGGACTTAGAGGGGAGACCCAGTACTTC
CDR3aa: CASSLATGLRGETQYF

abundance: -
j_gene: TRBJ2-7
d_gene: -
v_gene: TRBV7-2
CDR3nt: TGTGCCAGCACCCCCGGGACACTGAGCTCCTACGAGCAGTACTTC
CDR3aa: CASTPGTLSSYEQYF

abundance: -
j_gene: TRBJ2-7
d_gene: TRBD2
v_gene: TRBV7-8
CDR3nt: TGTGCCAGCAGCTTGCCTCGGGGAAGCGGGGTTACCTACGAGCAGTACTTC
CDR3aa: CASSLPRGSGVTYEQYF

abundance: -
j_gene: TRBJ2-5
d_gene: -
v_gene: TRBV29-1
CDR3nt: TGCAGCGTTGAGACCTCAGGGACTGGGGAGACCCAGTACTTC
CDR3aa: CSVETSGTGETQYF

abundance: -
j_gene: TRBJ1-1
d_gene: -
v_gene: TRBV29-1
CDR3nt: TGCAGCGTTGCGGGAATTATGAACACTGAAGCTTTCTTT
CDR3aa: CSVAGIMNTEAFF

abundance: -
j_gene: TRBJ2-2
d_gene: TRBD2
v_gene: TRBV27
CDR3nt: TGTGCCAGCAGCCTATCGGGGACTAGCGGGACCGGGGAGCTGTTTTTT
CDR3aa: CASSLSGTSGTGELFF

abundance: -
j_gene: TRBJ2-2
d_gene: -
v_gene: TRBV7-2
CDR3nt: TGTGCCAGCAGCTTAGGGCGGGTAGCCGGGGAGCTGTTTTTT
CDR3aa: CASSLGRVAGELFF

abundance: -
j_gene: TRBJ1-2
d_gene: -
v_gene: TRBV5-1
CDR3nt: TGCGCCAGCAGCTTGGGGACAGATGGCTACACCTTC
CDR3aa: CASSLGTDGYTF

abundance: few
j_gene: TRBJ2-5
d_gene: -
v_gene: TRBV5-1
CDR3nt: TGCGCCAGCAGCCCTCGGACCCAGTACTTC
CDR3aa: CASSPRTQYF

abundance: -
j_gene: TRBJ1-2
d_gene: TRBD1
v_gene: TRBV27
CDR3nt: TGTGCCAGCAGTTCCCCGGACAGGTCCTATGGCTACACCTTC
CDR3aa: CASSSPDRSYGYTF

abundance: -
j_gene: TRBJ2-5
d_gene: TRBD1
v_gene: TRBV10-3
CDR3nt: TGTGCCACCAGGGACAGGGGGGGTGACCAGTACTTC
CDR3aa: CATRDRGGDQYF

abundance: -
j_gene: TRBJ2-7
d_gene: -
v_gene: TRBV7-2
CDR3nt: TGTGCCAGCAGCTTACTGGTGGGCGCGACCGGATACGAGCAGTACTTC
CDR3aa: CASSLLVGATGYEQYF

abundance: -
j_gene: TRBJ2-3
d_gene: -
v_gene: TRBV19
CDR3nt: TGTGCCAGTAGTATCGAAGATACGCAGTATTTT
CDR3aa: CASSIEDTQYF

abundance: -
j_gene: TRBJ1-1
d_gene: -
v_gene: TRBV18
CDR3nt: TGTGCCAGCTCACCAAGGAGGGACACTGAAGCTTTCTTT
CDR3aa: CASSPRRDTEAFF

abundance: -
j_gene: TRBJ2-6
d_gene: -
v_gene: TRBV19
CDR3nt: TGTGCCAGTAGTACTACAGGGACTGGGGCCAACGTCCTGACTTTC
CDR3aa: CASSTTGTGANVLTF

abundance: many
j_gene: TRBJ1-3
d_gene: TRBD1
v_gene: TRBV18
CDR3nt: TGTGCCAGCTCACCAGATACAGGGGGGTCTGGAAACACCATATATTTT
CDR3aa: CASSPDTGGSGNTIYF

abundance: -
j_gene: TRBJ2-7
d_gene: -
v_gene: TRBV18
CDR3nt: TGTGCCAGCTCAAAGGCGGACTCCTACGAGCAGTACTTC
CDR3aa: CASSKADSYEQYF

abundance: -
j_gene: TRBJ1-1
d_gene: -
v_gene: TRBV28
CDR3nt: TGTGCCAGCATTCGGAGCAGAACGGAGACTGAAGCTTTCTTT
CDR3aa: CASIRSRTETEAFF

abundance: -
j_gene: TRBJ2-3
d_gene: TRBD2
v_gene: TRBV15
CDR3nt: TGTGCCACCAGCACCGGGACTAGCGGGAGGGCCGGCACAGATACGCAGTATTTT
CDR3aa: CATSTGTSGRAGTDTQYF

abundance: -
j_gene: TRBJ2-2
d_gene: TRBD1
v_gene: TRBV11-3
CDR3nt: TGTGCCAGCAGCCCGGGGACAGGGGGCGCAGACGGGGAGCTGTTTTTT
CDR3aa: CASSPGTGGADGELFF